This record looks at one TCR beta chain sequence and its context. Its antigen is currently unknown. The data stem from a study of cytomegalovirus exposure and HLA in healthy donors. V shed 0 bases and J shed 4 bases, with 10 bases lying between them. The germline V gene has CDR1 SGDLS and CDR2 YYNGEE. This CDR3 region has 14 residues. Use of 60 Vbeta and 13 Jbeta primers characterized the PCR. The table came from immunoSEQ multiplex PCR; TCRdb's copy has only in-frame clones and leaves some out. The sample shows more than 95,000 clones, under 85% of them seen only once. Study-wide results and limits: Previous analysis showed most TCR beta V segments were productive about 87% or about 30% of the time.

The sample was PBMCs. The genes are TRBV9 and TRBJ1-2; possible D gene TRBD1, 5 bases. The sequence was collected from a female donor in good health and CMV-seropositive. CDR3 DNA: TGTGCCAGCAGCGTAGGGCAGGGTAGCTATGGCTACACCTTC. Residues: CASSVGQGSYGYTF.